The 2 T cell receptor beta chains given below trace back to one sample, sequenced in a study of long-term antiretroviral therapy in people with HIV. Researchers report immunoSEQ v3.0 was run at survey level. The repertoire was sequenced with immunoSEQ multiplex PCR; TCRdb's copy has only in-frame clones and lacks some. The data contain 14,000 or so clones, 75% to 85% of them seen just once; the ten biggest clones take up about 30%. The starting material was unsorted PBMCs, obtained 3.1 years after starting antiretroviral therapy. The receptors come from a man aged 35 to 55 with HIV.

The chain carries TRBV6-5 and TRBJ2-3, with TRBD1 matching 9 bases. CDR1 and CDR2 from the germline V gene are MNHEY and SVGAGI. J was trimmed by 6 bases and V by 9 bases; bases with no gene match: 7. The CDR3 loop spans 13 amino acids. CDR3 nucleotides: TGTGCCAGTACAGGGGGCATGGCGGATACGCAGTATTTT. It is translated as CASTGGMADTQYF.

The chain combines TRBV27 with TRBJ1-2; D uncertain. CDR3 size: 15 residues. V lost 3 bases and J lost 4, with 15 bases in between. Germline lookup yields CDR1 MNHEY and CDR2 SMNVEV (reference sequence). CDR3 region: CASSFGQLPFYGYTF. The CDR3 nucleotides are TGTGCCAGCAGTTTCGGCCAGCTTCCCTTCTATGGCTACACCTTC.